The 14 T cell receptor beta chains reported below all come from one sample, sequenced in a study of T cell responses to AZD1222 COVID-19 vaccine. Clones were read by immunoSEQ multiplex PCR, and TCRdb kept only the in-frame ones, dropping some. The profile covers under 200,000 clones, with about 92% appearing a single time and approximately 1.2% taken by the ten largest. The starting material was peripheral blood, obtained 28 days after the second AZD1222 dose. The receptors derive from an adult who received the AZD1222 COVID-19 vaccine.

CDR3 nucleotide sequence: TGTGCCAGCAGCCCCGGGACCACTGAAGCTTTCTTT. Translated: CASSPGTTEAFF. The chain employs TRBV7-9 and TRBJ1-1, with a weak D call TRBD1 (5 bases). Trimming removed 5 bases at V and 4 bases at J, with 8 bases between. This CDR3 has 12 amino acids. Germline assignment: CDR1 SEHNR and CDR2 FQNEAQ (reference sequence).

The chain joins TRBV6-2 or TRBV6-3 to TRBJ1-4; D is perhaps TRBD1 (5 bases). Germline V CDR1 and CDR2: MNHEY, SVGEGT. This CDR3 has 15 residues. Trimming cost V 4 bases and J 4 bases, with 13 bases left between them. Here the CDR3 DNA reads TGTGCCAGCAGTTCCTCCGGGGGGATTAATGAAAAACTGTTTTTT. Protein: CASSSSGGINEKLFF.

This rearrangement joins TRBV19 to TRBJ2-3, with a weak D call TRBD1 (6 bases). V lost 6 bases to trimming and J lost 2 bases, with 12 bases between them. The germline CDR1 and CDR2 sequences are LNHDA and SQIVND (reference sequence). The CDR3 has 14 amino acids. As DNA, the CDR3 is TGTGCCAGTAGGGTCCGACAGGCCACAGATACGCAGTATTTT. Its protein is CASRVRQATDTQYF.

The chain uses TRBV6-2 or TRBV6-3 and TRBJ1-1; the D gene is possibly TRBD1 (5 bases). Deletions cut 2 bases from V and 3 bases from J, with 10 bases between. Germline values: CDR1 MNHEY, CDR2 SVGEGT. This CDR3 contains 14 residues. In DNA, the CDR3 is TGTGCCAGCAGTTACCCCGGGACCCACACTGAAGCTTTCTTT. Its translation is CASSYPGTHTEAFF.

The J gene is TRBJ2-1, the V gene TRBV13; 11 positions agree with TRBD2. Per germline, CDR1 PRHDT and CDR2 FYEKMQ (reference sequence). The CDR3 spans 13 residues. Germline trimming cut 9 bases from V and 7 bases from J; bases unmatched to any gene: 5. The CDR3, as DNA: TGTGCCAGTCGGGTAGCGGGGGGGAATGAGCAGTTCTTC. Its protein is CASRVAGGNEQFF.

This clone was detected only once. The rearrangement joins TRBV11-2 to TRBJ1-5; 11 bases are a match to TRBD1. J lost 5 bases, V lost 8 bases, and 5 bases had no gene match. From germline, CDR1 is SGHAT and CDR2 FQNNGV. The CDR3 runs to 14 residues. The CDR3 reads CASSLGQGDQPQHF. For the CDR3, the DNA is TGTGCCAGCTCGTTGGGACAGGGGGATCAGCCCCAGCATTTT.

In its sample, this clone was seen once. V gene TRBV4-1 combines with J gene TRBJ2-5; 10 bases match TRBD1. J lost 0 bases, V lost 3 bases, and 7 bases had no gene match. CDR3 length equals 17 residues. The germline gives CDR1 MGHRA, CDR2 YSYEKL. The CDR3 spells CASSHIMTGGHQETQYF. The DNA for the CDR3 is TGCGCCAGCAGCCATATCATGACAGGGGGCCACCAAGAGACCCAGTACTTC.

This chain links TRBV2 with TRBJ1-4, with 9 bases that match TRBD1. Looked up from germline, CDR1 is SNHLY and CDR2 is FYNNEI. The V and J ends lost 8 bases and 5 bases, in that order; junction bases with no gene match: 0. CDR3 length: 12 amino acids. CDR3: CASGQGNEKLFF. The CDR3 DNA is TGTGCCAGCGGACAGGGGAATGAAAAACTGTTTTTT.

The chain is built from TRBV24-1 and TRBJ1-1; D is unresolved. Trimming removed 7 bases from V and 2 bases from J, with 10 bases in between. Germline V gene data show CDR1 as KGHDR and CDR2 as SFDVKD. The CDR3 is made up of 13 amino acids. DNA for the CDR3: TGTGCCACCAGGAGGACGGCTAACACTGAAGCTTTCTTT. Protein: CATRRTANTEAFF.

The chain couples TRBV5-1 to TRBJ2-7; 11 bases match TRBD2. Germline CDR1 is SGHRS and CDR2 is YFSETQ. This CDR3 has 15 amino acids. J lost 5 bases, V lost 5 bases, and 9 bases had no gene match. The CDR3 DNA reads TGCGCCAGCAGATACATAGCGGGGGGGAAGAACGAGCAGTACTTC. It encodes CASRYIAGGKNEQYF.

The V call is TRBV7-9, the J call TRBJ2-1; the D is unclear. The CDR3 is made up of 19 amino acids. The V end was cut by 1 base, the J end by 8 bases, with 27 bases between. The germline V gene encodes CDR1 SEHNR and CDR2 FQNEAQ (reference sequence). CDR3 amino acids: CASSLVGRRLHTGRDEQFF. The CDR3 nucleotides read TGTGCCAGCAGCTTAGTGGGCAGGCGGTTACATACCGGTAGGGATGAGCAGTTCTTC.

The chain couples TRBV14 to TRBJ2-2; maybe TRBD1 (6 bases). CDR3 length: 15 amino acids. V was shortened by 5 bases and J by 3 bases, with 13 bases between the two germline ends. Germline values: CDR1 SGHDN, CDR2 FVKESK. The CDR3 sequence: CASSKGQRYTGELFF. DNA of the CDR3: TGTGCCAGCAGCAAAGGACAGCGTTACACCGGGGAGCTGTTTTTT.

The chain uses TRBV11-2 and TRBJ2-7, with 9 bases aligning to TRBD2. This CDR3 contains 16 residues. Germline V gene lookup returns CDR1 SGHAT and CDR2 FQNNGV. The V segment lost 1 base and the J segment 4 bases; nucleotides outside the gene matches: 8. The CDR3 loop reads CASSLGLAVNKYEQYF. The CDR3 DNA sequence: TGTGCCAGCAGCTTAGGACTAGCGGTTAATAAGTACGAGCAGTACTTC.

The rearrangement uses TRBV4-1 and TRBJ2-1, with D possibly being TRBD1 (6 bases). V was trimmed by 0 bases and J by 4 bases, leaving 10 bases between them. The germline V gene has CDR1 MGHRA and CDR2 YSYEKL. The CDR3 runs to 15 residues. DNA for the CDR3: TGCGCCAGCAGCCAAGAGAACAGGGTTTACAATGAGCAGTTCTTC. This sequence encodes CASSQENRVYNEQFF.